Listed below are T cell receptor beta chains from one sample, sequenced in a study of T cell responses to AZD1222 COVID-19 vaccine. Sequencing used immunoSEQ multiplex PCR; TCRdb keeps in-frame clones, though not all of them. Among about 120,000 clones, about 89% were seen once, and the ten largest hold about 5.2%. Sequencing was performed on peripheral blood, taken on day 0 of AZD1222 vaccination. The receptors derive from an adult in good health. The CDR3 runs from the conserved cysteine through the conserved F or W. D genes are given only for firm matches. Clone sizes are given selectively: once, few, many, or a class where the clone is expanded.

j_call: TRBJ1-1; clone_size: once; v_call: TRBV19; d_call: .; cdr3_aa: CASSMGANTEAFF; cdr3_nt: TGTGCCAGTAGTATGGGGGCGAACACTGAAGCTTTCTTT
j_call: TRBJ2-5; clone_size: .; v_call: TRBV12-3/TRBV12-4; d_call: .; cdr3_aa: CASSERQTVTQYF; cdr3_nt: TGTGCCAGCAGTGAACGACAGACAGTGACCCAGTACTTC
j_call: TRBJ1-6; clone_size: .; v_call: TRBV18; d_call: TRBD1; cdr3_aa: CASSRQGSPLHF; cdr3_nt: TGTGCCAGCTCTCGACAGGGATCACCCCTCCACTTT
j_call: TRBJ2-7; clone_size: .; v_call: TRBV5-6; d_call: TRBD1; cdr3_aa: CASSLLQGTYEQYF; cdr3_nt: TGTGCCAGCAGCTTGCTACAGGGGACCTACGAGCAGTACTTC
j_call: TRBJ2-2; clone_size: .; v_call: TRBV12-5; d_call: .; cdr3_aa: CASGHSTGELFF; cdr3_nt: TGTGCTAGTGGTCACTCCACCGGGGAGCTGTTTTTT
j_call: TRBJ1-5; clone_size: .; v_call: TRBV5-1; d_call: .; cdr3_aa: CASSRDSNQPQHF; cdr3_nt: TGCGCCAGCAGCCGGGACAGCAATCAGCCCCAGCATTTT
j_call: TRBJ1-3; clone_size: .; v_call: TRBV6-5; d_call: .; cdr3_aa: CASSYSRVAGNTIYF; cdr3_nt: TGTGCCAGCAGTTACTCCAGGGTTGCTGGAAACACCATATATTTT
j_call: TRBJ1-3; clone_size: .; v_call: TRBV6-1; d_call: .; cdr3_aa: CASSERFGAGNTIYF; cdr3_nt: TGTGCCAGCAGTGAACGTTTTGGGGCTGGAAACACCATATATTTT
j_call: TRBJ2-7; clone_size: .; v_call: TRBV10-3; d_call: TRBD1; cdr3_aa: CAITKGQGAYEQYF; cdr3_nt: TGTGCCATCACTAAGGGACAGGGGGCTTACGAGCAGTACTTC
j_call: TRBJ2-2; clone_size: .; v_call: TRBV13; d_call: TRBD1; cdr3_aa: CASSLAFGTGGNTGELFF; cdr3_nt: TGTGCCAGCAGCCTAGCCTTTGGGACAGGGGGGAACACCGGGGAGCTGTTTTTT
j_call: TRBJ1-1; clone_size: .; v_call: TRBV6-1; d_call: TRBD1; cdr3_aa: CASREGTGSVNTEAFF; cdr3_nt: TGTGCCAGCAGGGAAGGGACAGGGTCAGTGAACACTGAAGCTTTCTTT
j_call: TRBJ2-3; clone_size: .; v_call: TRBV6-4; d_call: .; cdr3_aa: CASSRDGATDTQYF; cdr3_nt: TGTGCCAGCAGTCGCGATGGGGCCACAGATACGCAGTATTTT
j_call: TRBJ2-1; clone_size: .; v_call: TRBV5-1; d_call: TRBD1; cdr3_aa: CASTRTGGSYNEQFF; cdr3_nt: TGCGCCAGCACCAGGACAGGGGGTTCCTACAATGAGCAGTTCTTC
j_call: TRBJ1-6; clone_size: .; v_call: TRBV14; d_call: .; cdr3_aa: CASSQSTRNSPLHF; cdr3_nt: TGTGCCAGCAGCCAATCTACAAGGAATTCACCCCTCCACTTT
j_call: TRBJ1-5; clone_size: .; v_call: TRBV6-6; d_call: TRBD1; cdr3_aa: CASWGQGPQPQHF; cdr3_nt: TGTGCCAGCTGGGGACAGGGGCCACAGCCCCAGCATTTT
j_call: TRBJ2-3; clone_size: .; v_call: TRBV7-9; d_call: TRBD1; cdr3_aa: CASGGTGLPRDTQYF; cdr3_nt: TGTGCCAGCGGGGGGACAGGGTTGCCACGCGATACGCAGTATTTT
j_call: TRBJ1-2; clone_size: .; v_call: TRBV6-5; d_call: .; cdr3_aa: CASSYRGYGYTF; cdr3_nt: TGTGCCAGCAGTTACAGGGGCTATGGCTACACCTTC
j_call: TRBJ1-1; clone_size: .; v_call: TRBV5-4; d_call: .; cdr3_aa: CASSLEGRNTEAFF; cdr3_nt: TGTGCCAGCAGCTTGGAGGGCCGGAACACTGAAGCTTTCTTT
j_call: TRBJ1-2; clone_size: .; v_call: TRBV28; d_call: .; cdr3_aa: CASSPGERYGYTF; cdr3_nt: TGTGCCAGCAGCCCCGGGGAACGCTATGGCTACACCTTC
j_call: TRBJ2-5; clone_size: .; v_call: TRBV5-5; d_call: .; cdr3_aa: CASSLTAAQYF; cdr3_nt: TGTGCCAGCAGCTTGACGGCTGCCCAGTACTTC
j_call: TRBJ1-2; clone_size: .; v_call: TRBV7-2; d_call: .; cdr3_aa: CASSLGLRNYGYTF; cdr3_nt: TGTGCCAGCAGCTTAGGCCTCAGAAACTATGGCTACACCTTC
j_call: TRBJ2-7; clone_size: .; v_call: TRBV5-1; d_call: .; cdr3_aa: CASSGSYEQYF; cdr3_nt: TGCGCCAGCAGCGGATCTTACGAGCAGTACTTC
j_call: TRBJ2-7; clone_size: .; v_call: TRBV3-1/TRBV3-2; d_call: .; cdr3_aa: CASSQYSSHYEQYF; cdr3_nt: TGTGCCAGCAGCCAATATAGCAGCCACTACGAGCAGTACTTC
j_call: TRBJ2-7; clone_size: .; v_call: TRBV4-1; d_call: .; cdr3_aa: CASSHRSQYF; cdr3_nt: TGCGCCAGCAGCCATCGCTCTCAGTACTTC
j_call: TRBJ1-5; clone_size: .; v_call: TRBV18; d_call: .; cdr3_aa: CASSPAGRGSNQPQHF; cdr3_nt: TGTGCCAGCTCACCCGCCGGCAGGGGTAGCAATCAGCCCCAGCATTTT
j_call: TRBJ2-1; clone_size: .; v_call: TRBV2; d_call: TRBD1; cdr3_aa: CASSPGQGYNEQFF; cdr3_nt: TGTGCCAGCAGTCCGGGACAGGGGTACAATGAGCAGTTCTTC
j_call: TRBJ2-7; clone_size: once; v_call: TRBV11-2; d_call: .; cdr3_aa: CASSPDRGSYEQYF; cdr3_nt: TGTGCCAGCAGCCCAGATAGGGGTTCCTACGAGCAGTACTTC
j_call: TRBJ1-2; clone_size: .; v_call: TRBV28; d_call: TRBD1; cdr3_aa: CASSLGDRFMSYTF; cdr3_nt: TGTGCCAGCAGTTTAGGGGACAGATTTATGAGCTACACCTTC
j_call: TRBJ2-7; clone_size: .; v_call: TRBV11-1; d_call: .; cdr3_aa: CASSRTLDLVEQYF; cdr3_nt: TGTGCCAGCAGCAGAACTCTGGACCTAGTCGAGCAGTACTTC
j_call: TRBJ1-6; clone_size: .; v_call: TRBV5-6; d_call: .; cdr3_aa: CASSLGTGSPLHF; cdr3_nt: TGTGCCAGCAGCTTGGGGACTGGTTCACCCCTCCACTTT
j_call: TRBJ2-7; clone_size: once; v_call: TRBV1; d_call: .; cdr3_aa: CTSSRGQTTFYEQYF; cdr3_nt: TGCACCAGCAGCCGAGGACAGACCACCTTTTACGAGCAGTACTTC
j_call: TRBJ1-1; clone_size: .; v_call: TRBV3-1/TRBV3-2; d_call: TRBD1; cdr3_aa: CASSLGTGSRDTEAFF; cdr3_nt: TGTGCCAGCAGCCTGGGGACAGGGAGTCGTGACACTGAAGCTTTCTTT
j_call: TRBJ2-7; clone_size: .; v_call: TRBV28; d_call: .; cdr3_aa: CASMGPEQYF; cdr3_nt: TGTGCCAGCATGGGGCCCGAGCAGTACTTC
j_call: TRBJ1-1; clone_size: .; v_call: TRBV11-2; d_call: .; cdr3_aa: CASSLAGGTEAFF; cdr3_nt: TGTGCCAGCAGCCTCGCTGGGGGAACTGAAGCTTTCTTT
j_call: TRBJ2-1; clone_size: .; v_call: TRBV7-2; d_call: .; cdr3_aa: CASIRGGTAVYNEQFF; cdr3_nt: TGTGCCAGCATAAGGGGGGGGACAGCGGTCTACAATGAGCAGTTCTTC
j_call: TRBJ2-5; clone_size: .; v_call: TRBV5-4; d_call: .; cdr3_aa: CASSSQGETQYF; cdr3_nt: TGTGCCAGCAGCTCCCAGGGAGAGACCCAGTACTTC
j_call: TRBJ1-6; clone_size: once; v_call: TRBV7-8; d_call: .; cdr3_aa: CASSLAAVSPLHF; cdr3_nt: TGTGCCAGCAGCTTAGCTGCGGTGTCCCCCCTCCACTTT
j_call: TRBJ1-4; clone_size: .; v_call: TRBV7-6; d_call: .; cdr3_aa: CASSPRQRASEKLFF; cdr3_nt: TGTGCCAGCAGCCCACGACAGAGGGCTAGTGAAAAACTGTTTTTT
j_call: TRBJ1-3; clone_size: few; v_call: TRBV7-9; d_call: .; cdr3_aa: CASSPPRGFYSGNTIYF; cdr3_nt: TGTGCCAGCAGCCCTCCGCGGGGGTTTTACTCTGGAAACACCATATATTTT
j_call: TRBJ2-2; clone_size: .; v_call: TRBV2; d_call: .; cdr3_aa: CATCPNSNTGELFF; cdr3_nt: TGTGCCACCTGTCCCAACTCTAACACCGGGGAGCTGTTTTTT
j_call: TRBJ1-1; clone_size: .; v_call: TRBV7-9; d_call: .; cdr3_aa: CASSLGDFEAFF; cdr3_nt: TGTGCCAGCAGCTTAGGGGATTTTGAAGCTTTCTTT
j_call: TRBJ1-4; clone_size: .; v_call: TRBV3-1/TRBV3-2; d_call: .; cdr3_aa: CASSQGTGTFNEKLFF; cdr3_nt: TGTGCCAGCAGCCAGGGTACAGGGACCTTTAATGAAAAACTGTTTTTT
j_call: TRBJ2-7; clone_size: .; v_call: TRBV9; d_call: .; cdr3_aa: CASSVGIGGEQYF; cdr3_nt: TGTGCCAGCAGCGTAGGTATCGGTGGCGAGCAGTACTTC
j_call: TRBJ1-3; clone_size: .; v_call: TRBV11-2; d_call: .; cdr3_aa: CASSSQQGLGNTIYF; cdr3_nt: TGTGCCAGCAGCTCACAACAGGGACTCGGAAACACCATATATTTT
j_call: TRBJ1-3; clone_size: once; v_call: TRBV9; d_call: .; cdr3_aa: CASSTYGSSGNTIYF; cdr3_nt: TGTGCCAGCAGCACCTACGGGAGCTCTGGAAACACCATATATTTT
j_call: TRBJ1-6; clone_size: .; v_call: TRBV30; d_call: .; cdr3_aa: CAWSRRDAVGSPLHF; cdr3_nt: TGTGCCTGGAGTCGGCGGGACGCCGTGGGTTCACCCCTCCACTTT
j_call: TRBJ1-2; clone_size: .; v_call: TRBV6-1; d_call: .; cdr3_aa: CASSERTAYGYTF; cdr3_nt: TGTGCCAGCAGTGAAAGGACAGCCTATGGCTACACCTTC
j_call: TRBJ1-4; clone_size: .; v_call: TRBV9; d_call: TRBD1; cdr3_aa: CASSVVGTDEKLFF; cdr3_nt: TGTGCCAGCAGCGTAGTGGGGACAGATGAAAAACTGTTTTTT
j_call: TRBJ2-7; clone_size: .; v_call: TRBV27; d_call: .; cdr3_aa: CASSPWGDTYEQYF; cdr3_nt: TGTGCCAGCAGTCCCTGGGGGGATACATACGAGCAGTACTTC
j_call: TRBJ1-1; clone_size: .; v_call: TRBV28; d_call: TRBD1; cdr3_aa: CATCGTATEAFF; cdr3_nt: TGTGCCACCTGCGGGACAGCCACTGAAGCTTTCTTT
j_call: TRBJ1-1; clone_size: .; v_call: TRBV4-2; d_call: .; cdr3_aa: CASSQVMLDTEAFF; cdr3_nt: TGTGCCAGCAGCCAAGTCATGCTGGACACTGAAGCTTTCTTT
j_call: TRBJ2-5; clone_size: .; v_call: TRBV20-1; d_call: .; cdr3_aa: CSATEQETQYF; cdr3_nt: TGCAGTGCCACCGAACAAGAGACCCAGTACTTC
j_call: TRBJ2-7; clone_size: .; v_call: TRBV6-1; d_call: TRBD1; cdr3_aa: CASSELIGQGETYEQYF; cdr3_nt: TGTGCCAGCAGTGAATTAATAGGACAGGGGGAGACCTACGAGCAGTACTTC
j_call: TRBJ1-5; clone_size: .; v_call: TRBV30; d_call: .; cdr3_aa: CAWRGGGRFNQPQHF; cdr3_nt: TGTGCCTGGAGAGGTGGTGGCAGATTTAATCAGCCCCAGCATTTT
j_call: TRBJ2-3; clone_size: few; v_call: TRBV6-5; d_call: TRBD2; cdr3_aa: CASSYTSGGADTQYF; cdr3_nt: TGTGCCAGCAGTTACACTAGCGGGGGGGCAGATACGCAGTATTTT
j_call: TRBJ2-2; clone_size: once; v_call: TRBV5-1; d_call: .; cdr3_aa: CASSLSPRGGTGELFF; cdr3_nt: TGCGCCAGCAGCTTGTCTCCCAGGGGCGGCACCGGGGAGCTGTTTTTT
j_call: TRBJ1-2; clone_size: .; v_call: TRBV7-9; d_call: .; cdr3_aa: CASSSYRQPLFGYTF; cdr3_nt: TGTGCCAGCAGCTCATATCGACAGCCTCTTTTTGGCTACACCTTC
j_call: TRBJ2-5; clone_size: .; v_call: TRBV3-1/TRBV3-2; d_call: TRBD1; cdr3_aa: CASSQGGTAKETQYF; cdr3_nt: TGTGCCAGCAGCCAAGGAGGGACAGCGAAAGAGACCCAGTACTTC
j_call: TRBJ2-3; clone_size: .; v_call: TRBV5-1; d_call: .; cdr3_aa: CASSPASTDTQYF; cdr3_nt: TGCGCCAGCAGCCCTGCTAGCACAGATACGCAGTATTTT
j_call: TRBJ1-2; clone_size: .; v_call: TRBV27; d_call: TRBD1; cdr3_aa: CASSLDTGGYGYTF; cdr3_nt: TGTGCCAGCAGTTTAGATACAGGGGGCTATGGCTACACCTTC